A selection of T cell receptor beta chains follows, all from one sample in a study of T cell responses to AZD1222 COVID-19 vaccine. Clones were read by immunoSEQ multiplex PCR, and TCRdb kept only the in-frame ones, dropping some. The sample carries 95,000 to 150,000 clones, 75% to 90% recorded once. The sequenced sample was peripheral blood, obtained on day 0 of AZD1222 vaccination. The receptors stem from an adult in good health. The CDR3 runs from the conserved cysteine through the conserved F or W. Fields, in order: D gene, J gene, V gene, clone size, CDR3 protein, CDR3 DNA. A D gene is named only where the DNA matches it firmly. A clone size is listed for some rows: how often the clone was seen (once, few, many), or a class if it is expanded.

d_gene: TRBD1; j_gene: TRBJ2-5; v_gene: TRBV6-2/TRBV6-3; abundance: -; CDR3aa: CASSYRTPTGVGRETQYF; CDR3nt: TGTGCCAGCAGTTACCGAACCCCGACAGGGGTCGGTCGAGAGACCCAGTACTTC
d_gene: -; j_gene: TRBJ1-2; v_gene: TRBV6-5; abundance: -; CDR3aa: CASSMGTLYGYTF; CDR3nt: TGTGCCAGCAGCATGGGAACCCTCTATGGCTACACCTTC
d_gene: -; j_gene: TRBJ2-1; v_gene: TRBV4-2; abundance: -; CDR3aa: CASSQDTREGYSYNEQFF; CDR3nt: TGTGCCAGCAGCCAAGATACCCGGGAAGGGTACTCCTACAATGAGCAGTTCTTC
d_gene: -; j_gene: TRBJ1-2; v_gene: TRBV5-1; abundance: -; CDR3aa: CASSSMADYGYTF; CDR3nt: TGCGCCAGCAGCTCTATGGCGGACTATGGCTACACCTTC
d_gene: -; j_gene: TRBJ1-2; v_gene: TRBV5-4; abundance: -; CDR3aa: CASSFYRDGYTF; CDR3nt: TGTGCCAGCAGCTTCTACAGGGACGGCTACACCTTC
d_gene: TRBD1; j_gene: TRBJ2-2; v_gene: TRBV5-1; abundance: -; CDR3aa: CASSYRAGSSGGNTGELFF; CDR3nt: TGCGCCAGCAGCTACCGCGCCGGGTCCTCAGGGGGGAACACCGGGGAGCTGTTTTTT
d_gene: TRBD2; j_gene: TRBJ2-7; v_gene: TRBV6-6; abundance: once; CDR3aa: CASSYATSIYEQYF; CDR3nt: TGTGCCAGCAGTTACGCGACTAGCATATACGAGCAGTACTTC
d_gene: -; j_gene: TRBJ1-6; v_gene: TRBV2; abundance: -; CDR3aa: CASREEVNSPLHF; CDR3nt: TGTGCCAGCAGAGAGGAAGTCAATTCACCCCTCCACTTT
d_gene: TRBD1; j_gene: TRBJ2-4; v_gene: TRBV6-2/TRBV6-3; abundance: -; CDR3aa: CASSAGTGDGLAKNIQYF; CDR3nt: TGTGCCAGCAGTGCCGGGACAGGGGATGGGCTAGCCAAAAACATTCAGTACTTC
d_gene: TRBD2; j_gene: TRBJ2-3; v_gene: TRBV5-1; abundance: -; CDR3aa: CASSPRLAGGVDTQYF; CDR3nt: TGCGCCAGCAGCCCTCGACTAGCGGGGGGTGTAGATACGCAGTATTTT
d_gene: -; j_gene: TRBJ2-5; v_gene: TRBV7-6; abundance: -; CDR3aa: CASSLAGGPETQYF; CDR3nt: TGTGCCAGCAGCTTAGCTGGGGGCCCCGAGACCCAGTACTTC
d_gene: -; j_gene: TRBJ2-5; v_gene: TRBV10-2; abundance: -; CDR3aa: CASSGDSSGRGVPQETQYF; CDR3nt: TGCGCCAGCAGTGGTGATAGTAGTGGACGCGGCGTCCCGCAAGAGACCCAGTACTTC
d_gene: TRBD1; j_gene: TRBJ2-4; v_gene: TRBV28; abundance: -; CDR3aa: CASSLGQGFAKNIQYF; CDR3nt: TGTGCCAGCAGTTTGGGACAGGGGTTCGCCAAAAACATTCAGTACTTC
d_gene: -; j_gene: TRBJ2-5; v_gene: TRBV7-2; abundance: -; CDR3aa: CASSLLRLETQYF; CDR3nt: TGTGCCAGCAGCTTACTGAGGTTAGAGACCCAGTACTTC
d_gene: -; j_gene: TRBJ2-7; v_gene: TRBV6-2/TRBV6-3; abundance: -; CDR3aa: CASSYRRGRSYEQYF; CDR3nt: TGTGCCAGCAGTTATAGGAGGGGAAGGTCCTACGAGCAGTACTTC
d_gene: -; j_gene: TRBJ2-5; v_gene: TRBV5-4; abundance: -; CDR3aa: CASSPRLSKQETQYF; CDR3nt: TGTGCCAGCAGCCCCAGGTTAAGTAAGCAAGAGACCCAGTACTTC
d_gene: TRBD1; j_gene: TRBJ2-3; v_gene: TRBV24-1; abundance: -; CDR3aa: CATSSIRQGGTQYF; CDR3nt: TGTGCCACCAGTAGCATCCGACAGGGGGGTACGCAGTATTTT
d_gene: TRBD2; j_gene: TRBJ2-4; v_gene: TRBV4-3; abundance: -; CDR3aa: CASSQDLGGNIQYF; CDR3nt: TGCGCCAGCAGCCAAGATCTGGGAGGGAACATTCAGTACTTC
d_gene: -; j_gene: TRBJ1-1; v_gene: TRBV7-9; abundance: -; CDR3aa: CASSPHGGAVGTEAFF; CDR3nt: TGTGCCAGCAGTCCCCACGGGGGGGCGGTGGGGACTGAAGCTTTCTTT
d_gene: -; j_gene: TRBJ2-7; v_gene: TRBV21-1; abundance: once; CDR3aa: CASSRGQPVRYEQYF; CDR3nt: TGTGCCAGCAGCAGGGGACAGCCAGTCCGCTACGAGCAGTACTTC
d_gene: -; j_gene: TRBJ2-1; v_gene: TRBV5-4; abundance: -; CDR3aa: CASSPGTSSYNEQFF; CDR3nt: TGTGCCAGCAGCCCCGGGACCAGCTCCTACAATGAGCAGTTCTTC
d_gene: -; j_gene: TRBJ2-1; v_gene: TRBV28; abundance: -; CDR3aa: CASNYGRPNNEQFF; CDR3nt: TGTGCCAGCAACTACGGAAGACCTAACAATGAGCAGTTCTTC
d_gene: TRBD1; j_gene: TRBJ2-1; v_gene: TRBV2; abundance: -; CDR3aa: CASFTGGNEQFF; CDR3nt: TGTGCCAGCTTTACAGGGGGCAATGAGCAGTTCTTC
d_gene: -; j_gene: TRBJ2-3; v_gene: TRBV11-2; abundance: -; CDR3aa: CASSLDLASPTDTQYF; CDR3nt: TGTGCCAGCAGCTTAGATTTGGCAAGTCCCACAGATACGCAGTATTTT
d_gene: TRBD2; j_gene: TRBJ2-2; v_gene: TRBV5-4; abundance: -; CDR3aa: CASSYTGPGGWTGELFF; CDR3nt: TGTGCCAGCAGCTACACCGGTCCGGGGGGTTGGACCGGGGAGCTGTTTTTT
d_gene: TRBD1; j_gene: TRBJ1-2; v_gene: TRBV28; abundance: -; CDR3aa: CAVTGSPNYGYTF; CDR3nt: TGTGCCGTGACAGGGAGCCCTAACTATGGCTACACCTTC
d_gene: -; j_gene: TRBJ2-5; v_gene: TRBV7-5; abundance: -; CDR3aa: CVRSIGQGQETQYF; CDR3nt: TGTGTCAGAAGCATTGGACAGGGCCAAGAGACCCAGTACTTC
d_gene: -; j_gene: TRBJ2-3; v_gene: TRBV18; abundance: -; CDR3aa: CASSHLGSAAADTQYF; CDR3nt: TGTGCCAGCTCACATCTTGGTTCCGCGGCCGCAGATACGCAGTATTTT
d_gene: -; j_gene: TRBJ2-7; v_gene: TRBV7-9; abundance: -; CDR3aa: CASSPSFSYEQYF; CDR3nt: TGTGCCAGCAGCCCCTCTTTCTCCTACGAGCAGTACTTC
d_gene: -; j_gene: TRBJ2-7; v_gene: TRBV27; abundance: once; CDR3aa: CASRRLTRVHEQYF; CDR3nt: TGTGCCAGCCGTCGTTTGACTCGGGTCCACGAGCAGTACTTC
d_gene: TRBD2; j_gene: TRBJ2-1; v_gene: TRBV27; abundance: -; CDR3aa: CASGTWGGAYNEQFF; CDR3nt: TGTGCCAGCGGCACGTGGGGGGGAGCCTACAATGAGCAGTTCTTC
d_gene: TRBD2; j_gene: TRBJ2-5; v_gene: TRBV28; abundance: -; CDR3aa: CASSLRTSDGQETQYF; CDR3nt: TGTGCCAGCAGTTTGCGCACTAGCGACGGTCAAGAGACCCAGTACTTC
d_gene: TRBD1; j_gene: TRBJ1-2; v_gene: TRBV24-1; abundance: -; CDR3aa: CATSKQGKDGYTF; CDR3nt: TGTGCCACCAGTAAACAGGGGAAGGATGGCTACACCTTC
d_gene: TRBD1; j_gene: TRBJ1-6; v_gene: TRBV6-4; abundance: -; CDR3aa: CASSAGQGVGSPLHF; CDR3nt: TGTGCCAGCAGCGCGGGACAGGGGGTAGGTTCACCCCTCCACTTT
d_gene: TRBD1; j_gene: TRBJ2-3; v_gene: TRBV5-1; abundance: few; CDR3aa: CASSYRTGFTDTQYF; CDR3nt: TGCGCCAGCAGCTACCGGACAGGATTCACAGATACGCAGTATTTT
d_gene: -; j_gene: TRBJ2-7; v_gene: TRBV28; abundance: -; CDR3aa: CASSLPLGGSRASYEQYF; CDR3nt: TGTGCCAGCAGTTTACCCCTAGGTGGAAGTAGAGCCTCCTACGAGCAGTACTTC
d_gene: -; j_gene: TRBJ2-3; v_gene: TRBV9; abundance: -; CDR3aa: CASSRGSQGGRAGTQYF; CDR3nt: TGTGCCAGCAGCCGGGGGTCTCAGGGAGGACGTGCTGGTACGCAGTATTTT
d_gene: TRBD2; j_gene: TRBJ2-2; v_gene: TRBV5-4; abundance: -; CDR3aa: CASSLGAGSGVYTGELFF; CDR3nt: TGTGCCAGCAGCTTGGGGGCGGGTAGCGGGGTTTACACCGGGGAGCTGTTTTTT
d_gene: -; j_gene: TRBJ1-2; v_gene: TRBV9; abundance: -; CDR3aa: CASSLRPGQGGNYGYTF; CDR3nt: TGTGCCAGCAGCTTGCGTCCGGGACAAGGCGGTAACTATGGCTACACCTTC
d_gene: TRBD2; j_gene: TRBJ2-2; v_gene: TRBV7-6; abundance: -; CDR3aa: CASSFPGLEDPGELFF; CDR3nt: TGTGCCAGCAGCTTCCCGGGACTAGAGGATCCCGGGGAGCTGTTTTTT
d_gene: -; j_gene: TRBJ1-1; v_gene: TRBV7-2; abundance: -; CDR3aa: CASSLGSETEAFF; CDR3nt: TGTGCCAGCAGCTTAGGTTCAGAAACTGAAGCTTTCTTT